Described below is a single TCR beta chain sequence and its context. The antigen this receptor binds is unknown. Per-base qualities were not stored, and no clone one base away is much larger. In total, approximately 610 healthy bone marrow donors made up the cohort. At the time of sampling, every cohort member was nominally healthy, though immune exposures that went unrecorded were likely present. The donor was CMV seropositive and belonged to the group of more than 250 seropositive cohort members. Every donor gave a peripheral blood sample, and the peripheral blood mononuclear cells from that sample were used for TCR beta sequencing. Genomic DNA was extracted from the blood cell samples with the Qiagen DNeasy Blood Extraction Kit. Sequences SGHVS (CDR1) and FNYEAQ (CDR2) are obtained from the germline V gene. The CDR3 has 16 amino acids, counting the end cysteine and phenylalanine. Only the CDR3 region is kept as DNA, spanning 48 bases read in frame from base 1. The V end gives up 1 base and the J end 7 bases, leaving 9 bases in the junction not matched to a gene.

The sample comes from a study of cytomegalovirus exposure and HLA in healthy donors (dated by TCRdb to between 2016 and 2019). With respect to the entire study: In an earlier analysis of approximately 500 of the donors, less than 350 Gb of sequence data and 100 million or so unique TCR beta sequences from approximately 180 million T cells were reported. Roughly 290 gigabases of sequencing data and approximately 92 million unique TCR sequences made up an early release that covered 500 to 700 HLA-typed donors. Of the 300 to 500 genotyped donors, 70% to 90% were placed in the genetic ancestry cluster associated with self-reported Caucasian donors. The study aimed to test whether signatures of past pathogen exposure could be identified by cataloging public T cell receptors. Using immunosequencing, the study profiled T cell repertoires from 550 to 750 subjects and related those repertoires to cytomegalovirus serostatus. Along with the approximately 700-subject first cohort, a separate validation cohort of around 120 different subjects was used. The study combined high-throughput TCR immunosequencing, statistical association of individual TCRs with disease status, and machine learning to predict cytomegalovirus infection status. To study patterns of TCR occurrence, a later analysis re-analyzed previously published TCR beta repertoires from 666 donors and added high-resolution HLA genotyping. Rather than drawing on any new phenotypic data, the later analysis identified candidate immune exposures from TCR beta sequences and the way those sequences occurred across donors. In an earlier analysis of about 590 of the donors, high-throughput TCR beta sequencing was used to judge whether each TCR beta V gene segment behaved as functional or pseudogenic. Donor age, sex, ethnicity and CMV serostatus were compiled together with the repertoire data. A later genetic analysis took genome-wide SNP genotypes for about three fifths of the 666 donors and used that subset as a discovery cohort. Every discovery cohort repertoire had been produced on one sequencing platform. Class I and class II HLA loci were covered by the typing at four-digit resolution. Typing coverage varied by locus: about 620-640 donors for A, B, C, DRB1 and DQB1; 500 to 550 for DQA1; about 590 for DPA1; roughly 450 for DPB1. Roughly 5 DR-DQ haplotypes were handled as single units for association and clustering because linkage in the cohort was strong. Among about 410 genotyped donors of the cohort, an average of about 240,000 unique TCR beta nucleotide sequences was sequenced per donor, of which approximately 18% were non-productive. Summary of the overall study and its limitations: In this cohort, only TCR beta chains were sequenced, and detectable features were limited by the absence of alpha or paired-chain data. A group of highly shared sequence variants was considered likely to be a technical artifact of the sequencing pipeline. Because some donors lacked HLA typing at each locus, the association tests relied only on the typed subset. The classifier was reported to diagnose cytomegalovirus status with high specificity and sensitivity in both the original cohort and the validation cohort. A later analysis found that most CMV-associated TCR beta chains appeared HLA-restricted, with HLA associations seemingly driven largely by CMV exposure. Linkage disequilibrium might explain the correlated functional status among segregating V segments, but an unknown experimental factor could not be ruled out. A further reported finding was that TCR beta sequences accurately predicted the HLA-A and HLA-B alleles for most subjects in the first cohort. About 17 rarely observed V segments, including chromosome 9 orphons, were excluded from the earlier analysis of 550 to 700 of the donors because counts were too low. A later analysis found that HLA-associated TCR beta chains were more clonally expanded and had lower generation probabilities than equally common non-associated chains. A few of the identified cytomegalovirus-associated TCR beta chains were confirmed in vitro to be specific for cytomegalovirus antigens. Most TCR sequences were seen in very few donors, while some public TCRs were found in many individuals. Some IMGT-functional V segments, including TRBV6-2 and TRBV6-3, could not be told apart with the 87-base-pair reads, so those segments were excluded. It was suggested by the authors that the approach could potentially be generalized to other disease states and immunological phenotypes. When HLA alleles, especially DR and DQ, strongly co-occurred, TCR associations were difficult to assign to individual alleles. In a later analysis, some 17,000 TCR beta sequences were associated with specific HLA alleles at a false discovery rate of 0.05. In a later genetic analysis, fewer N-insertions in productive TCRs were reported among donors in an Asian-associated ancestry cluster than the roughly 710-donor mean. CMV serostatus was the only immune exposure information available for the cohort. The presence/absence analyses assumed that sequencing depth was roughly uniform across donors, and that assumption may not be true. In a later analysis, several top co-occurrence clusters were reported to appear linked to parvovirus B19, influenza, CMV and Epstein-Barr virus. According to a later analysis, TCR association rates differed among HLA loci, with DRB1 alleles showing the most associated TCRs and HLA-C alleles showing the fewest. The study listed 150 to 200 TCR beta chains as associated with cytomegalovirus. In an earlier analysis of 587 of the donors, most TCR beta V segments appeared in productive rearrangements about 87% or about 30% of the time, broadly matching IMGT annotations. In a later genetic analysis, a missense DCLRE1C variant was associated with V-gene and J-gene trimming of TCR beta chains, and the association was replicated in an independent cohort.

The library relied on the immunoSEQ multiplex PCR assay. For the multiplex PCR, a mixture combining 60 forward primers for TCR Vbeta segments and 13 reverse primers for TCR Jbeta segments was used. A multiplex PCR assay on genomic DNA amplified the CDR3 region of rearranged TCR beta genes. The amplified TCR beta libraries were sequenced on the Illumina HiSeq System as 87-base-pair reads. On the authors' methods: A later analysis counted around 72 million unique TCR beta chains across the 550 to 750 repertoires, and around 9.9 million of these chains were shared by at least two donors. To remove PCR and sequencing errors, raw reads were error-corrected and collapsed into unique sequences using a nearest-neighbor algorithm that merged closely related sequences. CDR3 sequences were aligned to IMGT reference sequences to assign V, D and J gene segments. Each retained sequence needed at least a six-nucleotide match to both a V gene segment and a J gene segment. A rearrangement counted as productive if the CDR3 had no stop codons and remained in frame with V and J, and every other rearrangement counted as non-productive. Following IMGT convention, CDR3 was defined as the stretch from the second conserved V-encoded cysteine up to the conserved J-encoded phenylalanine. The earlier analysis of some 550 of the donors excluded any sequence lacking an unambiguous match to a single V gene segment. In an earlier analysis of several hundred of the donors, V segments were called functional above 56.7% productive rearrangements and were called segregating when the between-donor standard deviation exceeded 5%. To diagnose cytomegalovirus status from the catalog of TCR beta chain sequences, a statistical classification framework was built. In a later analysis, TCR nucleotide sequences were compared against IMGT/GENE-DB human TR gene sequences so that V and J genes could be assigned. The TCRdist pipeline was used in a later analysis to assign CDR3 sequences and most-parsimonious VDJ recombination scenarios. In a later analysis, every TCR beta chain was defined by the combination of its CDR3 amino acid sequence and its V-gene family, and reads without a unique V-gene family were dropped. A later analysis removed 592 highly shared, low-generation-probability nucleotide sequences to deal with suspected cross-contamination and a sequencing artifact. In a later analysis, a clonal expansion index was calculated for each public chain from normalized within-repertoire ranks of inferred template counts. In a later analysis, generation probabilities were computed using a VDJ recombination model fitted to out-of-frame rearrangements, and the results were checked against IGoR. A later analysis scored TCR-TCR, TCR-HLA and TCR-CMV co-occurrence with hypergeometric tests, applying a repertoire-size bias correction to TCR pairs. A later analysis estimated false discovery rates by permuting HLA or CMV assignments 20 times. In a later analysis, co-occurring TCRs were grouped using DBSCAN, and TCRdist sequence similarity was added for clustering within HLA-allele-positive subsets. For co-occurrence clustering, repertoires with fewer than 30,000 or more than 120,000 public chains were excluded, along with roughly 5 repertoires with anomalous nucleotide sharing. TCRdb retrieved this table from immuneACCESS and kept in-frame rearrangements only. Not all clones are present; in checked studies, unresolved V genes account for under half, and no reason is known for the remainder. Clonal size and the V and J genes are those of that table, whereas D and trimming came from the DNA. Across this sample there are about 160,000 clones, with approximately 80% seen only once. The ten top clones hold roughly 7.4% of the sample.

This clonotype was obtained from a male donor in good health and CMV-seropositive. The sample was PBMCs. The sequence is built from TRBV7-6 and TRBJ1-2, with TRBD1 matching 10 junction bases. The CDR3 protein: CASSLGGGTGDFGYTF. At the DNA level, the sequence is TGTGCCAGCAGCTTAGGGGGGGGGACAGGGGATTTTGGCTACACCTTC.